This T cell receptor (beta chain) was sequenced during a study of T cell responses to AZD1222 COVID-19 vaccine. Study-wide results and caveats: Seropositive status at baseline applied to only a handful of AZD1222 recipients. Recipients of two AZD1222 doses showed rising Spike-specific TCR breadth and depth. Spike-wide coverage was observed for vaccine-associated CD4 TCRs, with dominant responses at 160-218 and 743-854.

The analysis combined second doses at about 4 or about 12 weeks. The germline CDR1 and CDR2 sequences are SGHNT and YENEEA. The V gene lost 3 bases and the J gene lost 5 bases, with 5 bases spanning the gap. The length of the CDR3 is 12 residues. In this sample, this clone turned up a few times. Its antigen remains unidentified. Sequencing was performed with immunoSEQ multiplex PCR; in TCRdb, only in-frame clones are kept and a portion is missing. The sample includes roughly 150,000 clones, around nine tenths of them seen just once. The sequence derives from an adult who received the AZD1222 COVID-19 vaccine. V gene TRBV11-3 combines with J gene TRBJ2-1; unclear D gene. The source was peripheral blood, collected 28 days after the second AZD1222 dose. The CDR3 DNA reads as TGTGCCAGCAGCTTCCGAGACAATGAGCAGTTCTTC. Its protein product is CASSFRDNEQFF.